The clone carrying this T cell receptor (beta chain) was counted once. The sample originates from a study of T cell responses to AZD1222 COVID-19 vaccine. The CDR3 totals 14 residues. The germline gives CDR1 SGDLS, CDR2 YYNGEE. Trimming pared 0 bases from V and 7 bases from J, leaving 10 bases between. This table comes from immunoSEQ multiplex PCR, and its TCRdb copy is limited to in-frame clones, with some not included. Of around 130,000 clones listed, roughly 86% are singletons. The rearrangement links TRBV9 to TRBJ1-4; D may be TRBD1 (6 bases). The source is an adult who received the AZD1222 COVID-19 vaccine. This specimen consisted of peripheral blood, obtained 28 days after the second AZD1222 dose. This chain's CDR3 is CASSVGGGFEKLFF. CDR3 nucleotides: TGTGCCAGCAGCGTAGGAGGGGGATTTGAAAAACTGTTTTTT. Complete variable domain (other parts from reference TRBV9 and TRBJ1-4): DSGVTQTPKHLITATGQRVTLRCSPRSGDLSVYWYQQSLDQGLQFLIQYYNGEERAKGNILERFSAQQFPDLHSELNLSSLELGDSALYFCASSVGGGFEKLFFGSGTQLSVL.